This TCR beta chain was found in a study of CD8 T cells in Susac syndrome. RNA amounts of about 0.5 to 1 ug underwent reverse transcription with random hexamers. An immunoSEQ multiplex PCR generated amplified TCR beta CDR3 products spanning 54 Vbeta and 13 Jbeta. TCRdb re-analysed the immunoSEQ multiplex PCR reads in MiXCR, keeping a single row per CDR3 protein. Among about 280,000 distinct CDR3 sequences, 80% to 90% were seen once, and the ten largest hold around 0.11%. General study points: It was acknowledged in the study that the number of individuals who were included in its TCR sequencing and HLA analysis was relatively small.

With respect to this clonotype: Its antigen is currently unknown.

Each multiple sclerosis control was a treatment-naive patient with relapsing-remitting disease that was either stable or active. Negative magnetic isolation gave CD8+ and CD4+ cells; FACS enriched CD8+ TEMRA. The CDR3 is 13 amino acids. V was shortened by 5 bases and J by 2 bases, with 9 bases between the two germline ends. The sample was CD8+ T cells from PBMCs. The V call is TRBV12-3 or TRBV12-4, the J call TRBJ1-1; D call uncertain. The receptor comes from a human donor with multiple sclerosis. Here the CDR3 DNA reads TGTGCCAGCAGTCCGGAGGTCAACACTGAAGCTTTCTTT. Translated: CASSPEVNTEAFF.